The present T cell receptor beta chain was sequenced within a study of T cells in tumors after PD-1 blockade. Study as a whole: During anti-PD-1 treatment, some patients continued daily vismodegib 150 mg. Peripheral blood samples averaged around 38,000 unique clonotypes and roughly 110,000 templates. Broader study findings: Peripheral recruitment is suggested, as some novel exhausted tumor clones were in pre-treatment blood.

CDR3 size: 12 residues. Germline V gene sequence: CDR1 MNHNS, CDR2 SASEGT. With 3 bases clipped from V and 14 bases from J, the junction kept 5 bases outside the gene matches. Turning to this clone: Its antigen is currently unknown.

TCRdb keeps only in-frame clones here, not all; method: immunoSEQ multiplex PCR. The sample holds over 12,000 clones, around 80% seen once. The receptor's source is a human donor with basal cell carcinoma. Sequencing was performed on PBMCs, taken after anti-PD-1 treatment. This chain joins TRBV6-1 and TRBJ1-4; TRBD1 aligns across 8 bases. The CDR3 loop is CASSDRGQDLFF. CDR3 nucleotide sequence: TGTGCCAGCAGTGACAGGGGGCAGGATCTGTTTTTT.